A single sample gave rise to the 20 T cell receptor beta chains below, sequenced in a study of shared clonotypes between healthy human individuals. Sequenced by immunoSEQ multiplex PCR; TCRdb stores in-frame clones only, minus some. The sample holds some 2.1 million clones, around 95% seen once. Sequencing was done on a sample of naive CD4+ T cells sorted from blood. Subset denoted: CD45RA+ positively selected. All receptors come from a man in his late teens or twenties in good health.

This CDR3 is CASSVPPRSNQPQHF. CDR3 DNA sequence: TGTGCCAGCAGTGTCCCCCCTCGGAGCAATCAGCCCCAGCATTTT. V gene TRBV2 combines with J gene TRBJ1-5; no definite D call. CDR3 length: 15 amino acids. V was clipped by 4 bases and J by 1 base, with 11 bases between them. Germline V CDR1 and CDR2: SNHLY, FYNNEI.

About this clone itself: The sample has other DNA sequences that encode this CDR3 too. J is TRBJ2-3 and V is TRBV9; D is unresolved. V dropped 0 bases and J dropped 0 bases, with 8 bases sitting between them. Germline V gene data show CDR1 as SGDLS and CDR2 as YYNGEE. The CDR3 sequence is 15 residues long. CDR3: CASSVGASSTDTQYF. CDR3 DNA: TGTGCCAGCAGCGTAGGAGCCAGCAGCACAGATACGCAGTATTTT.

This sequence joins TRBV19 and TRBJ2-4; unclear D gene. The CDR3 is made up of 12 amino acids. Looked up from germline, CDR1 is LNHDA and CDR2 is SQIVND (reference sequence). With 3 bases removed from V and 7 bases from J, the gap between germline ends came to 7 bases. The CDR3 DNA is TGTGCCAGTAGTATCGCTGATAACATTCAGTACTTC. Translation: CASSIADNIQYF.

The genes are TRBV4-3 and TRBJ2-2; no clear D. CDR1 is LGHNA, CDR2 YSLEER, per germline. This CDR3 spans 14 amino acids. Trimming pared 0 bases from V and 7 bases from J, leaving 9 bases between. The CDR3, as DNA: TGCGCCAGCAGCCAAGATCGGGCGAACGGGGAGCTGTTTTTT. Translation gives CASSQDRANGELFF.

The V and J genes are TRBV5-4 and TRBJ1-2, with D uncertain. CDR3 length: 16 residues. Germline V gene lookup returns CDR1 SGHNT and CDR2 YYREEE (reference sequence). Between the trimmed V and J ends, which lost 1 base and 5 bases, there was a span of 18 bases. This CDR3 is CASSLIRQPELYGYTF. CDR3 DNA sequence: TGTGCCAGCAGCTTGATTCGGCAGCCGGAACTATATGGCTACACCTTC.

This chain connects TRBV5-6 to TRBJ1-3; 8 nucleotides match TRBD1. The V and J ends lost 4 bases and 4 bases, in that order; junction bases with no gene match: 10. The CDR3 covers 16 residues. The germline gives CDR1 SGHDT, CDR2 YYEEEE. The CDR3 sequence is CASSPDYGTGGNTIYF. DNA of the CDR3: TGTGCCAGCAGCCCCGATTACGGGACAGGAGGAAACACCATATATTTT.

As for this clone: Other DNA sequences from this sample encode an identical CDR3 as well. The V gene is TRBV7-2, the J gene TRBJ1-2; possibly TRBD1 for D (6 bases). V gave up 1 base and J gave up 1 base, with 7 bases separating them. CDR3 length equals 14 residues. Germline V gene lookup returns CDR1 SGHTA and CDR2 FQGNSA. The DNA of the CDR3 is TGTGCCAGCAGCTTAGGGACAGTTAACTATGGCTACACCTTC. Protein sequence: CASSLGTVNYGYTF.

This chain joins TRBV28 and TRBJ2-7; D perhaps matches TRBD2 (5 bases). Germline-derived CDR1 and CDR2 are MDHEN and SYDVKM. CDR3 length: 12 residues. V was cut by 4 bases and J by 2 bases, with 6 bases left in between. This chain's CDR3 is CASSSRAYEQYF. The CDR3 nucleotides read TGTGCCAGCAGTTCGAGGGCCTACGAGCAGTACTTC.

The V call is TRBV4-1, the J call TRBJ1-4, with 7 bases fitting TRBD1. The CDR3 sequence is 15 residues long. From germline, CDR1 is MGHRA and CDR2 YSYEKL. With 4 bases clipped from V and 5 bases from J, the junction kept 7 bases outside the gene matches. DNA of the CDR3: TGCGCCAGCAGCCCACTAGGACAGGCGAATGAAAAACTGTTTTTT. Translated: CASSPLGQANEKLFF.

This sequence joins TRBV21-1 and TRBJ2-5; TRBD2 is taken as the D call from the table, unchecked against the DNA. TRBV21-1 is annotated as a pseudogene. CDR3 length: 17 amino acids. Here the CDR3 reads CASSKLAELAGLETQYF. CDR3 DNA: TGTGCCAGCAGCAAACTGGCGGAACTAGCGGGGCTGGAGACCCAGTACTTC.

V and J are TRBV5-4 and TRBJ1-4, with 9 nucleotides matching TRBD1. Germline CDR1 SGHNT, CDR2 YYREEE (reference sequence). The CDR3 runs to 16 residues. The trim removed 3 bases at V and 5 bases at J, leaving 8 bases unmatched. The CDR3 DNA reads as TGTGCCAGCAGCTCTACAGGGGGCAAGGGGAATGAAAAACTGTTTTTT. The encoded protein is CASSSTGGKGNEKLFF.

This chain links TRBV4-1 with TRBJ1-2; 7 bases agree with TRBD1. This CDR3 comprises 15 residues. Germline V CDR1 and CDR2: MGHRA, YSYEKL. Trimming cost V 0 bases and J 5 bases; bases outside gene matches: 6. The CDR3 bases are TGCGCCAGCAGCCAAGAAGCCAGGGGGGAATATGGCTACACCTTC. Its translation is CASSQEARGEYGYTF.

The chain employs TRBV30 and TRBJ2-7; no firm D call. This CDR3 has 11 residues. CDR1 GTSNPN and CDR2 SVGIG come from the germline V gene (reference sequence). V lost 5 bases and J 5 bases, leaving 10 bases between the germline ends. The CDR3 nucleotides are TGTGCCTGGGGCCGGACGGACGAGCAGTACTTC. Protein product: CAWGRTDEQYF.

The chain recombines TRBV6-5 with TRBJ1-2; 9 bases fit TRBD1. Germline CDR1 reads MNHEY; CDR2 reads SVGAGI. The CDR3 totals 16 residues. Germline trimming cut 0 bases from V and 3 bases from J; bases unmatched to any gene: 5. CDR3 DNA: TGTGCCAGCAGTTACTCCCCGGGACAGGGCGACTATGGCTACACCTTC. As protein: CASSYSPGQGDYGYTF.

With respect to this clone: The sample contains more than one DNA sequence encoding this CDR3. This chain links TRBV5-4 with TRBJ2-3, with D possibly matching TRBD1 (5 bases). The CDR3 is made up of 15 amino acids. The V end lost 2 bases, the J end lost 4 bases, and 14 bases lay between the germline ends. Germline assignment: CDR1 SGHNT and CDR2 YYREEE (reference sequence). The CDR3 bases are TGTGCCAGCAGCTTTCCCGGGCAGGGTGCAGATACGCAGTATTTT. Its protein product is CASSFPGQGADTQYF.

This chain links TRBV7-3 with TRBJ2-3; 7 bases agree with TRBD2. V lost 5 bases and J lost 1; bases outside the gene matches: 9. The CDR3 sequence is 16 residues long. The V gene's germline CDR1 is SGHTA and CDR2 FQGTGA. CDR3 region: CASSTERAGGTDTQYF. The CDR3 nucleotides read TGTGCCAGCAGCACCGAGCGGGCGGGGGGCACAGATACGCAGTATTTT.

The chain has TRBV7-2 and TRBJ2-4; no definite D call. The V and J ends lost 8 bases and 1 base respectively, with 18 bases between them. This CDR3 comprises 16 residues. Germline V lookup: CDR1 SGHTA, CDR2 FQGNSA. The CDR3 here is CASSSWALGAKNIQYF. In DNA, the CDR3 is TGTGCCAGCTCCTCCTGGGCCCTCGGGGCCAAAAACATTCAGTACTTC.

Worth noting for this clone: At the DNA level, this CDR3 is encoded by other sequences in the same sample as well. V usage is TRBV9 and J usage is TRBJ2-3, with 12 bases lining up with TRBD2. The CDR3 is 16 amino acids. V lost 3 bases to trimming and J lost 0 bases; unmatched junction nucleotides: 2. The germline gives CDR1 SGDLS, CDR2 YYNGEE. CDR3: CASSAGLAGSTDTQYF. The DNA of the CDR3 is TGTGCCAGCAGCGCGGGACTAGCGGGCAGCACAGATACGCAGTATTTT.

Worth noting for this clone: The identical CDR3 is also encoded by other nucleotide sequences in the sample. The chain employs TRBV15 and TRBJ2-5, with 8 nucleotides matching TRBD1. Per the germline V gene, CDR1 is LNHNV and CDR2 is YYDKDF (reference sequence). The V gene end was trimmed by 0 bases and the J gene end by 4 bases; junction bases not matched to a gene: 4. CDR3 length equals 15 residues. CDR3 sequence (DNA): TGTGCCACCAGCAGAGACCCGACAGGGGCAGAGACCCAGTACTTC. It specifies CATSRDPTGAETQYF.

The chain couples TRBV9 to TRBJ2-7, with unresolved D. Germline loops: CDR1 SGDLS, CDR2 YYNGEE. Trimming pared 0 bases from V and 1 base from J, leaving 8 bases between. The CDR3 consists of 14 residues. The CDR3 DNA reads as TGTGCCAGCAGCGTAGCGGTCGGATCCTACGAGCAGTACTTC. Translated: CASSVAVGSYEQYF.